This TCR beta chain derives from a study of cytomegalovirus exposure and HLA in healthy donors. Study-level points and caveats: The study flagged 150 to 200 TCR beta chains as cytomegalovirus-associated. Reportedly, TCR beta sequences accurately predicted HLA-A and HLA-B alleles in most subjects.

Primers for the PCR totalled 60 Vbeta and 13 Jbeta. Per the authors' pipeline: Unique TCR beta chains numbered around 75 million in a later analysis, with roughly 11 million shared. Some clones are missing from TCRdb's copy, which holds only in-frame ones; the method was immunoSEQ multiplex PCR. V, J and clone size were drawn from that table, and D and trimming were deduced from the DNA. Of 95,000 to 150,000 clones listed, 74% are singletons. Sampled while nominally healthy, donors likely had unrecorded immune exposures. To note about this clone: Antigen specificity is unknown.

Per germline, CDR1 SQVTM and CDR2 ANQGSEA. CDR3 size: 14 residues. V lost 8 bases and J lost 7; bases outside the gene matches: 5. The chain joins TRBV29-1 to TRBJ2-1, with 16 bases identical to TRBD2. The TCR comes from a man in his forties in good health and CMV-seropositive. Specimen: PBMCs. CDR3 DNA: TGCAGCATGGGACTAGCGGGAGGGCCTAATGAGCAGTTCTTC. Translation gives CSMGLAGGPNEQFF.